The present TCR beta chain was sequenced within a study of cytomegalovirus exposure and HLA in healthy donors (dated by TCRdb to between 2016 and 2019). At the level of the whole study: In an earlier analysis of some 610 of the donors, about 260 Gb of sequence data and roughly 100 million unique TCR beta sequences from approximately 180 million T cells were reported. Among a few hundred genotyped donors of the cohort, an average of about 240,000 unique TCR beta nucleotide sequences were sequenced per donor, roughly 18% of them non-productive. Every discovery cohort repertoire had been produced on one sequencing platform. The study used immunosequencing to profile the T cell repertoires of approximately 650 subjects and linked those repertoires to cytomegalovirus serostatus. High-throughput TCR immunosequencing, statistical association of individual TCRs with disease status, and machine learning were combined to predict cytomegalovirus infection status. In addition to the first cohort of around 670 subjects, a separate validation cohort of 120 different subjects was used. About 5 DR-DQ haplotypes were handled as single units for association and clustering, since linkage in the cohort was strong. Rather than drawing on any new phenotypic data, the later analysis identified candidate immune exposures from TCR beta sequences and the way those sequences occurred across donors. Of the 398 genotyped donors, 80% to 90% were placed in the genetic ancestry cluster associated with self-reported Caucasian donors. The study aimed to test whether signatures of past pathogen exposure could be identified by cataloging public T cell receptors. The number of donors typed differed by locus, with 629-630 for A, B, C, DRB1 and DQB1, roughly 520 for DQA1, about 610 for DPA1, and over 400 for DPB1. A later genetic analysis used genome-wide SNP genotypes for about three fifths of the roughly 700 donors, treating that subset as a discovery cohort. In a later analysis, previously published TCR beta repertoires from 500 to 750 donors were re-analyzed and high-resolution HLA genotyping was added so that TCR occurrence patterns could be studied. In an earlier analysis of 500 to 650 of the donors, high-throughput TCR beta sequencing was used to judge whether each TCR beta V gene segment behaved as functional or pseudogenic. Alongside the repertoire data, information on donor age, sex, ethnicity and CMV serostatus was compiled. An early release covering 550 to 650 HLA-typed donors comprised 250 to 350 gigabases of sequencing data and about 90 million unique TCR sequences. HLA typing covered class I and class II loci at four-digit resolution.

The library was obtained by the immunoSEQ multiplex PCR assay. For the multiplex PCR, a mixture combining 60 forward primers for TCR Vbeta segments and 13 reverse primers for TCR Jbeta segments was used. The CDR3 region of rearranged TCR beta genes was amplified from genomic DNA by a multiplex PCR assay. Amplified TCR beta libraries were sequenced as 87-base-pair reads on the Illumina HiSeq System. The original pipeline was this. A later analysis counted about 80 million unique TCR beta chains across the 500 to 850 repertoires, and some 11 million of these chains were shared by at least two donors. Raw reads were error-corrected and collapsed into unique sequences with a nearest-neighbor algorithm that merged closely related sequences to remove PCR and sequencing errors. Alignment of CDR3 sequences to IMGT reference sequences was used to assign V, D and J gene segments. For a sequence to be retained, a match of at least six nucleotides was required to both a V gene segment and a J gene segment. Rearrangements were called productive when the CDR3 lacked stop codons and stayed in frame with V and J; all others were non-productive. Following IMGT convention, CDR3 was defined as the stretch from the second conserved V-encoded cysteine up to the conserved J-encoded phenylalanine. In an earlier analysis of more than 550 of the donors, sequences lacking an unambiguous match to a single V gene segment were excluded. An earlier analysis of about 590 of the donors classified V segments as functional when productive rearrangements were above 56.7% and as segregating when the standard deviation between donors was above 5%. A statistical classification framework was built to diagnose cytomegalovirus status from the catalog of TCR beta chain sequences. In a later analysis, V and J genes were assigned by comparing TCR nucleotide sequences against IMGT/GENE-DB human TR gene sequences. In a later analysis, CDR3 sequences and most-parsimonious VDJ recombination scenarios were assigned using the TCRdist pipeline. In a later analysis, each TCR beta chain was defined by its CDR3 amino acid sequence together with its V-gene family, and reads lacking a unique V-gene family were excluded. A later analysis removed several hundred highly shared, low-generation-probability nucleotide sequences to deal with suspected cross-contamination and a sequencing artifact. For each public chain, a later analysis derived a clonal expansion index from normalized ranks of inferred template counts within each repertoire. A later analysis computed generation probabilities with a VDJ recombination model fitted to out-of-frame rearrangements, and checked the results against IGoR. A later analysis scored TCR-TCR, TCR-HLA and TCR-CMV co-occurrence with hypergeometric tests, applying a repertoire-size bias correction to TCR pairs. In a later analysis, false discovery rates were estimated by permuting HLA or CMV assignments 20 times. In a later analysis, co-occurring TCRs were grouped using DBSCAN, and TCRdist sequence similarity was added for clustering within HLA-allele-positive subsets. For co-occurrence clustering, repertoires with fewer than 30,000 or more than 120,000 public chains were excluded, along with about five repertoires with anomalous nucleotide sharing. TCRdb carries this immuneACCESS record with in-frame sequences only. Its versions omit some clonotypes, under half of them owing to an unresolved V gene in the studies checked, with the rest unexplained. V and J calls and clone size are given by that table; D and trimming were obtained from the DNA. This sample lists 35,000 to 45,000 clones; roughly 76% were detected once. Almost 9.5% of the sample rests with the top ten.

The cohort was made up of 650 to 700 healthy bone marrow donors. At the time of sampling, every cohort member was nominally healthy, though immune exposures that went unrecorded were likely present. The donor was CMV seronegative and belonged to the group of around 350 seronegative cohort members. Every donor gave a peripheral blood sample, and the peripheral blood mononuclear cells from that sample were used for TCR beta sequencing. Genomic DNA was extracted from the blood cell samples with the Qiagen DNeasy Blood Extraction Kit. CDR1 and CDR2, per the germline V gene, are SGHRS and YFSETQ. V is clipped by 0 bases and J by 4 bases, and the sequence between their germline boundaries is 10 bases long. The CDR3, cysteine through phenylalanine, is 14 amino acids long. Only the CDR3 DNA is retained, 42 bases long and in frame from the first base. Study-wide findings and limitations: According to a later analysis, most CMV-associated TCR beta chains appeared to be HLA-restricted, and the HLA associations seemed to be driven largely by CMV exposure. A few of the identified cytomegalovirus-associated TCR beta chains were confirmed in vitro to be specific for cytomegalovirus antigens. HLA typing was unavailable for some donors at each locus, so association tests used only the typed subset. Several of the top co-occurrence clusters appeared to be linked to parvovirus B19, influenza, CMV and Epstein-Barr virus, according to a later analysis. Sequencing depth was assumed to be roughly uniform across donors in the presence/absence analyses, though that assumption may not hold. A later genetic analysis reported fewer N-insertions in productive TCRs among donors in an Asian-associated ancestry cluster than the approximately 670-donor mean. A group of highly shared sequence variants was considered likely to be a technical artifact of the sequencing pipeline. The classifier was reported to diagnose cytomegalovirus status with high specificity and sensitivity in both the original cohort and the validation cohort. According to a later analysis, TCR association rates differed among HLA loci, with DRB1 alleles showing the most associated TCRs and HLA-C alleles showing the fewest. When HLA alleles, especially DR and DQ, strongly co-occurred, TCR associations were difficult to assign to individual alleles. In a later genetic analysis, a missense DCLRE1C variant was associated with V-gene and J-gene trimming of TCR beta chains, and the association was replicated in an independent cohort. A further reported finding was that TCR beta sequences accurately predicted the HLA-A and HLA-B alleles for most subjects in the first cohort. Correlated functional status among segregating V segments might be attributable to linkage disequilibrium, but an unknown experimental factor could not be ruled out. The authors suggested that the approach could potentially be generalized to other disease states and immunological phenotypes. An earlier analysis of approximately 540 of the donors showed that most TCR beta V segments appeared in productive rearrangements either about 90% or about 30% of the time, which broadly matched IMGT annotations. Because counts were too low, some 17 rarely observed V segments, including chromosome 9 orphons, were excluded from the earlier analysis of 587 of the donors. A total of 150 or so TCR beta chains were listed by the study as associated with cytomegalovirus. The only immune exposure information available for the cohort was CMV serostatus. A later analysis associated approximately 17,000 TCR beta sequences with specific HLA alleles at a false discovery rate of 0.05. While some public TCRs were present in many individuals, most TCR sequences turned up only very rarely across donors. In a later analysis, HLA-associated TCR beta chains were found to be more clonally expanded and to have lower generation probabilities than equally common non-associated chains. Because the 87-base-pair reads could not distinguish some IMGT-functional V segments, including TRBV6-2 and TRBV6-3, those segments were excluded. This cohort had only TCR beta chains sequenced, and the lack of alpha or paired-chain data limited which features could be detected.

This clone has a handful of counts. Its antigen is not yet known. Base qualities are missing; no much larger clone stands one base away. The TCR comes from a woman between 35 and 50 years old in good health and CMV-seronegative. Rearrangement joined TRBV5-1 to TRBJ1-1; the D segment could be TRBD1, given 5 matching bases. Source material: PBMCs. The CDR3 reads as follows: CASSLGAGSTEAFF. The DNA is TGCGCCAGCAGCTTGGGAGCAGGGTCCACTGAAGCTTTCTTT.